This T cell receptor (beta chain) emerged from a study of CD8 T cells in ankylosing spondylitis. Study-wide findings and caveats: Those disease-linked clones were CD8+; they were also relatively rare in peripheral blood. What seemed typical of ankylosing spondylitis blood was a TCR beta motif built from roughly 8 highly homologous variants. Matched ankylosing spondylitis synovial fluid reportedly contained a significantly enriched population of disease-linked clones.

The J segment lost 3 bases and the V segment lost 4 bases, leaving 0 bases of the junction unmatched. Germline V CDR1 and CDR2: LGHDT, YNNKEL (reference sequence). The CDR3 has 14 amino acids. One entry per CDR3 protein, called by TCRdb with MiXCR from the 5' RACE reads. The sample records roughly 370,000 distinct CDR3 sequences, about a fifth being singletons. This clonotype was found many times. Its antigen is undetermined. The origin of this receptor is a male donor with ankylosing spondylitis. The sequenced material came from blood, either unsorted or a sorted T cell fraction (not recorded which). V usage is TRBV3-1 and J usage is TRBJ2-2, with TRBD1 identical over 9 bases. In nucleotides, the CDR3 is TGTGCCAGCAGCCGGGACAGGGACACCGGGGAGCTGTTTTTT. Protein sequence: CASSRDRDTGELFF.